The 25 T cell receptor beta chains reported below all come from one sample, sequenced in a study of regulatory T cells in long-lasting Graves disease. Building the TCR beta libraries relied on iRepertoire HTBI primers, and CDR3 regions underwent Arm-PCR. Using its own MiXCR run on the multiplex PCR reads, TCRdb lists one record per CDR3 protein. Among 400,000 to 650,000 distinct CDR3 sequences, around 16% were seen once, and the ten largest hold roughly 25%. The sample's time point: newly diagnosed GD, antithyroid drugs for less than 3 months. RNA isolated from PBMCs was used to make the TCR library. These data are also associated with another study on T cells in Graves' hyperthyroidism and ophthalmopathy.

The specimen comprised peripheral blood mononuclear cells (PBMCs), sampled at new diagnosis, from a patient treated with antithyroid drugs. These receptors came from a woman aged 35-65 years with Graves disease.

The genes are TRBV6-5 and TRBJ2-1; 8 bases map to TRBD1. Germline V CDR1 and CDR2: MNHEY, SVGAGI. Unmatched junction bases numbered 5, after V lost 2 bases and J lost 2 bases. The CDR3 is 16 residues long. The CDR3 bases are TGTGCCAGCAGTTACGACGGACAGGGTGCCTACAATGAGCAGTTCTTC. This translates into CASSYDGQGAYNEQFF.

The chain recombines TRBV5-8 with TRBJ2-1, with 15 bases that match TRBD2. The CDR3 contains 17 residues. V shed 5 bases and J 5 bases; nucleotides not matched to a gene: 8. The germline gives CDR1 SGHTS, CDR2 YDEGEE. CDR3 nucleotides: TGTGCCAGCAGTCGAGGACTAGCGGGGGGGCCTAACAATGAGCAGTTCTTC. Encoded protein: CASSRGLAGGPNNEQFF.

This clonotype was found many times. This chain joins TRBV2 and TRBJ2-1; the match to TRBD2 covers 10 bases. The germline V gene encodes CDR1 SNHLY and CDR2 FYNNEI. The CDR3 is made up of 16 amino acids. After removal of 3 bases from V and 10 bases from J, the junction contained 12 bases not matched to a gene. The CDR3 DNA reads TGTGCCAGCAGTGACGTTAGCGGGGGGATCCGTATAGAGCAGTTCTTC. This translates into CASSDVSGGIRIEQFF.

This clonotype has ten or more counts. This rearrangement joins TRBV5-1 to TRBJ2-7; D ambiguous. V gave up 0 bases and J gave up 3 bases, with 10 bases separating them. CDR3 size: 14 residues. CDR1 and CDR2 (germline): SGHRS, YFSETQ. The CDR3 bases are TGCGCCAGCAGCTTGGGTCTGGGGAACTACGAGCAGTACTTC. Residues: CASSLGLGNYEQYF.

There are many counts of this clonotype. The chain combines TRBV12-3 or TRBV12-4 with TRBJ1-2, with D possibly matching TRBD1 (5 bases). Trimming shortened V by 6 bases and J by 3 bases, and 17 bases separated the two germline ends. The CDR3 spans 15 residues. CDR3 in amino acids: CASSPSLGGDYGYTF. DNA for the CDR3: TGTGCCAGCAGCCCCAGCCTCGGGGGGGACTATGGCTACACCTTC.

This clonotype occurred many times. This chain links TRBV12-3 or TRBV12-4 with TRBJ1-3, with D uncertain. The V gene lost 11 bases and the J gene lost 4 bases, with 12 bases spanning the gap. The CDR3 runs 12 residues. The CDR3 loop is CAWGAPGNTIYF. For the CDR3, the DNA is TGTGCCTGGGGAGCACCCGGAAACACCATATATTTT.

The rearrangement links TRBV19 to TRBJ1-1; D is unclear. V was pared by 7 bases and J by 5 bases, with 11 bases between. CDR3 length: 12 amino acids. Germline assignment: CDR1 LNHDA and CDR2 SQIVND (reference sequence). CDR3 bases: TGTGCCAGTACCGCCCCTGGGACTGAAGCTTTCTTT. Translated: CASTAPGTEAFF.

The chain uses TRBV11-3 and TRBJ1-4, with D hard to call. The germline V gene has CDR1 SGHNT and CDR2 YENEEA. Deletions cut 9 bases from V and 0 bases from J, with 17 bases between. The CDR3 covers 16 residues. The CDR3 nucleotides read TGTGCCAGTGCTATAGGGCGGACTCCAACTAATGAAAAACTGTTTTTT. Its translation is CASAIGRTPTNEKLFF.

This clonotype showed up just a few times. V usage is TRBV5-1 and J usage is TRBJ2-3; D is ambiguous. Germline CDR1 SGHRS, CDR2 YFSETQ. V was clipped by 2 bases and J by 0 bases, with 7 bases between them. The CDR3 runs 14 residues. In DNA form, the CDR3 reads TGCGCCAGCAGCTTCCAGAAAAGCACAGATACGCAGTATTTT. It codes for CASSFQKSTDTQYF.

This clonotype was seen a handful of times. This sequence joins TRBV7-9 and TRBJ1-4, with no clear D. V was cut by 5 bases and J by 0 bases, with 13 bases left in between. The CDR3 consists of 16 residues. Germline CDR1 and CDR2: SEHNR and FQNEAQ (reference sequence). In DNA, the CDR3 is TGTGCCAGCAGCCCCCTAGAGAGCGCAACTAATGAAAAACTGTTTTTT. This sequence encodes CASSPLESATNEKLFF.

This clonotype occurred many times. The CDR3 bases are TGTGCCAGCAGCCAAGATGGCCACAAGTTCTTC. Encoded protein: CASSQDGHKFF. The chain links TRBV3-1 to TRBJ2-1; no definite D call. Per germline, CDR1 LGHDT and CDR2 YNNKEL (reference sequence). The CDR3 is made up of 11 amino acids. V lost 0 bases, J lost 14 bases, and 8 bases lay in between.

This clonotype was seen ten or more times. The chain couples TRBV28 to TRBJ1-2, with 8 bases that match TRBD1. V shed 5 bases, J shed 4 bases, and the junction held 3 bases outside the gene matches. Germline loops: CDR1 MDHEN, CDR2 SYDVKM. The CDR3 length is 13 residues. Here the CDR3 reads CASSRQGIYGYTF. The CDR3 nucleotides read TGTGCCAGCAGTCGACAGGGGATCTATGGCTACACCTTC.

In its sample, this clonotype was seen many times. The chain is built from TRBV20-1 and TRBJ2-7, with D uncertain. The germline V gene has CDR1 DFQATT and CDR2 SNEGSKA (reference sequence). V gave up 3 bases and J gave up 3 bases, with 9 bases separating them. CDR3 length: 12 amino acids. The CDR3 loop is CSASTGFYEQYF. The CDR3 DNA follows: TGCAGTGCTAGTACCGGGTTCTACGAGCAGTACTTC.

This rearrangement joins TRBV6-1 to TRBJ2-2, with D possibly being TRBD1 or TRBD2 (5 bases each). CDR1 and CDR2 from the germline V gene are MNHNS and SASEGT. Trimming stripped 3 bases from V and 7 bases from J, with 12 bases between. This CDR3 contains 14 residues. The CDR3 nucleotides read TGTGCCAGCAGTGAGATGGGGACGAGCGGGGAGCTGTTTTTT. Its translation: CASSEMGTSGELFF.

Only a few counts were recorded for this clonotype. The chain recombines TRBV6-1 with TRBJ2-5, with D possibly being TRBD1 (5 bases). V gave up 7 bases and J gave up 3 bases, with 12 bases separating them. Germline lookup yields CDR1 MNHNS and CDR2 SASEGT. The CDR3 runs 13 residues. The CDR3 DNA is TGTGCCAGCACCAGGGCTGGGGAAGAGACCCAGTACTTC. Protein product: CASTRAGEETQYF.

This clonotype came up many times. CDR3 amino acids: CASSPRVTGGYEQYF. CDR3 bases: TGTGCCAGCAGCCCGAGGGTGACAGGGGGCTACGAGCAGTACTTC. The chain carries TRBV7-9 and TRBJ2-7, with TRBD1 matching 9 bases. The CDR3 consists of 15 residues. Germline lookup yields CDR1 SEHNR and CDR2 FQNEAQ (reference sequence). The V gene end was trimmed by 5 bases and the J gene end by 3 bases; junction bases not matched to a gene: 8.

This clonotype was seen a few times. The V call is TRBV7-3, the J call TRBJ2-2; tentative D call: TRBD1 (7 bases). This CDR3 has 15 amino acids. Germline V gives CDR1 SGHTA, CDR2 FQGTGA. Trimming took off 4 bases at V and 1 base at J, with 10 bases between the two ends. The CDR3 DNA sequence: TGTGCCAGCAGCTCCCAGGGGGGGAACACCGGGGAGCTGTTTTTT. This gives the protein CASSSQGGNTGELFF.

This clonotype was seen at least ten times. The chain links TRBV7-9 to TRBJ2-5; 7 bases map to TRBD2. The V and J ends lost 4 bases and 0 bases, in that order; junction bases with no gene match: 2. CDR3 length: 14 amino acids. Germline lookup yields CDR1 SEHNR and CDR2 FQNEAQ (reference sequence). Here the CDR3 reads CASSYGTNQETQYF. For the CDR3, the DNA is TGTGCCAGCAGCTACGGGACTAACCAAGAGACCCAGTACTTC.

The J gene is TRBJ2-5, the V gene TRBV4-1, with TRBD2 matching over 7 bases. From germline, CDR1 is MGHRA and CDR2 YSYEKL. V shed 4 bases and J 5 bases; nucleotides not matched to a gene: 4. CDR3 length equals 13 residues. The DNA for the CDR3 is TGCGCCAGCAGCCGGGGGGGGATGGAGACCCAGTACTTC. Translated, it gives CASSRGGMETQYF.

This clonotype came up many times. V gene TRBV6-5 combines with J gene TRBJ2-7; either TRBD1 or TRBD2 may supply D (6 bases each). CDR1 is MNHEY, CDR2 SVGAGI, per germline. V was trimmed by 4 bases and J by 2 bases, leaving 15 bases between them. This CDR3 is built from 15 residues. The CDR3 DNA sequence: TGTGCCAGCAGTTCCATTCGGGGGCTAACCTACGAGCAGTACTTC. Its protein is CASSSIRGLTYEQYF.

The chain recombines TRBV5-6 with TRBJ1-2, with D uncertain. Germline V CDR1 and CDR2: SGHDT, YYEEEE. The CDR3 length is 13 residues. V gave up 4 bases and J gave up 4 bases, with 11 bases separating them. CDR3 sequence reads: CASSRSQSYGYTF. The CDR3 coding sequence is TGTGCCAGCAGCCGGAGCCAAAGCTATGGCTACACCTTC.

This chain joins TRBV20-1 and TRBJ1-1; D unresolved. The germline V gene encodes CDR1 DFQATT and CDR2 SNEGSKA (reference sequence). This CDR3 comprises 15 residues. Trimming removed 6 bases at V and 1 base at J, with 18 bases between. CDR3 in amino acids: CSAYRGSIPNTEAFF. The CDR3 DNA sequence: TGCAGTGCCTACCGAGGATCCATACCGAACACTGAAGCTTTCTTT.

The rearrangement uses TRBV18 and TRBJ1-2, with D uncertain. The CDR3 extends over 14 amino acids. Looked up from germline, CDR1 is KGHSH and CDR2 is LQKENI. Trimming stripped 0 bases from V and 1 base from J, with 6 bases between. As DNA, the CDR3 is TGTGCCAGCTCACCACCATCCAGTAACTATGGCTACACCTTC. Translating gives CASSPPSSNYGYTF.

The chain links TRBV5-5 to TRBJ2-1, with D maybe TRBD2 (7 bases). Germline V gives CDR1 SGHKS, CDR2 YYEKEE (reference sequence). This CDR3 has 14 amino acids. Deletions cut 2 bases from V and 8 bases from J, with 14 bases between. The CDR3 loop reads CASSFTGGEYEQFF. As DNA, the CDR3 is TGTGCCAGCAGCTTCACGGGGGGCGAGTATGAGCAGTTCTTC.

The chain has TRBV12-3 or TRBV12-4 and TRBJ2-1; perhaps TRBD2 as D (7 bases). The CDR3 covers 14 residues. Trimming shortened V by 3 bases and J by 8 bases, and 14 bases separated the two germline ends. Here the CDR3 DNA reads TGTGCCAGCAGTTTGGGTGGGGGGGCGCATGAGCAGTTCTTC. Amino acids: CASSLGGGAHEQFF.